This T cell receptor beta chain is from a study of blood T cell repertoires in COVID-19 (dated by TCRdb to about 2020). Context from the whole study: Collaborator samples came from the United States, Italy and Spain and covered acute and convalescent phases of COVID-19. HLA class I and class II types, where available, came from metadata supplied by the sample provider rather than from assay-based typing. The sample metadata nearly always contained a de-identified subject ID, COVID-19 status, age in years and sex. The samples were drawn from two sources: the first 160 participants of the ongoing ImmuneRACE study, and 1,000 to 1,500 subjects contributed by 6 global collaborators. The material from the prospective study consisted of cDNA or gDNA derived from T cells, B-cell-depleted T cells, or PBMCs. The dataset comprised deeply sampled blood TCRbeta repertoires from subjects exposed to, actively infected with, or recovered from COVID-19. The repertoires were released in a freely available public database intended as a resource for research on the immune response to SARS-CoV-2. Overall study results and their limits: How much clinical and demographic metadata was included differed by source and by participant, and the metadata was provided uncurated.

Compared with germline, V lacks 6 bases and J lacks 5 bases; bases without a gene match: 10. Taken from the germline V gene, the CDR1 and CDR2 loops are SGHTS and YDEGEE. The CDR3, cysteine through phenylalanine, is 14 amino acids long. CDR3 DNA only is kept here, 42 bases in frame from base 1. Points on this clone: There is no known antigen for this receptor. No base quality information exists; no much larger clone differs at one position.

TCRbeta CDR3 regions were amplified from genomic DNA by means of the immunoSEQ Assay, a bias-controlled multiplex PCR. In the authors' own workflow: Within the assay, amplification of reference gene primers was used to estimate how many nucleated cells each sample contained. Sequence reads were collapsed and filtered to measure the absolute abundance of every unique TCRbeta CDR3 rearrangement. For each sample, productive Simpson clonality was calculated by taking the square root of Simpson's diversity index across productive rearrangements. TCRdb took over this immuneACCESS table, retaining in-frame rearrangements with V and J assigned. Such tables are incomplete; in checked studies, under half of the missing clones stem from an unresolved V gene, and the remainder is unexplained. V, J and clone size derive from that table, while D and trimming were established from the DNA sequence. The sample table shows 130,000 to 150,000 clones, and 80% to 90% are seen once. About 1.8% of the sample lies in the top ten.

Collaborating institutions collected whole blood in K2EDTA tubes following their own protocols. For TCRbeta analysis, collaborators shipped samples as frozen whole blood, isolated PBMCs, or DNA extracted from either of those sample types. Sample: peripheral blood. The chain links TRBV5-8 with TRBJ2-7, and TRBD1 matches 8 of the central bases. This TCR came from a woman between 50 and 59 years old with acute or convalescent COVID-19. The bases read TGTGCCAGCACGGGGAGGCAGGGGGCACACGAGCAGTACTTC. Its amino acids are CASTGRQGAHEQYF.